Each of the 18 T cell receptor beta chains below was sequenced from the same sample in a study of cytomegalovirus exposure and HLA in healthy donors. The PCR used 60 Vbeta and 13 Jbeta primers. Produced via immunoSEQ multiplex PCR; TCRdb's table is partial and in-frame only. The sample has about 180,000 clones, around 78% seen once. The sequenced material came from PBMCs. The receptors come from a woman aged 45-59 years in good health and CMV-seropositive.

The genes are TRBV9 and TRBJ2-1; the match to TRBD2 covers 7 bases. After removal of 6 bases from V and 8 bases from J, the junction contained 11 bases not matched to a gene. The CDR3 spans 14 residues. Germline loops: CDR1 SGDLS, CDR2 YYNGEE. CDR3 nucleotide sequence: TGTGCCAGCAATCTTTTCGGGACTAACGATGAGCAGTTCTTC. Its translation: CASNLFGTNDEQFF.

The chain carries TRBV5-1 and TRBJ2-3; 10 bases are shared with TRBD2. J lost 4 bases, V lost 1 base, and 6 bases had no gene match. CDR1 and CDR2 (germline): SGHRS, YFSETQ. The CDR3 loop spans 16 amino acids. For the CDR3, the DNA is TGCGCCAGCAGCTTGCCTCTAGCGGGGGTGGCAGATACGCAGTATTTT. Translating gives CASSLPLAGVADTQYF.

This clone was recorded once. The V gene is TRBV7-6, the J gene TRBJ2-1; 8 nucleotides align to TRBD2. CDR1 SGHVS and CDR2 FNYEAQ come from the germline V gene. The J segment lost 2 bases and the V segment lost 4 bases, leaving 10 bases of the junction unmatched. The CDR3 is 17 residues long. CDR3 protein: CASSSDPGLGAYNEQFF. The CDR3 nucleotides read TGTGCCAGCAGCTCAGATCCGGGACTAGGGGCCTACAATGAGCAGTTCTTC.

The V and J genes are TRBV11-2 and TRBJ1-1, with D perhaps matching TRBD1 (5 bases). The CDR3 consists of 14 residues. V shed 5 bases and J shed 0 bases, with 10 bases lying between them. Per germline, CDR1 SGHAT and CDR2 FQNNGV. The CDR3 DNA reads TGTGCCAGCAGCCTAGGGACTCTGAACACTGAAGCTTTCTTT. This sequence encodes CASSLGTLNTEAFF.

The V gene is TRBV30, the J gene TRBJ1-4; D perhaps matches TRBD1 (6 bases). With 2 bases removed from V and 7 bases from J, the gap between germline ends came to 14 bases. The germline V gene has CDR1 GTSNPN and CDR2 SVGIG (reference sequence). The CDR3 consists of 14 residues. The CDR3 region has the DNA TGTGCCTGGAGTTATGGGGGCGCGCGTGAAAAACTGTTTTTT. It codes for CAWSYGGAREKLFF.

V usage is TRBV6-6 and J usage is TRBJ2-1; D unresolved. Trimming stripped 5 bases from V and 8 bases from J, with 13 bases between. The CDR3 spans 13 residues. Germline lookup yields CDR1 MNHNY and CDR2 SVGAGI (reference sequence). CDR3 region: CASSRGQLDEQFF. CDR3 sequence (DNA): TGTGCCAGCAGTCGCGGTCAGTTGGATGAGCAGTTCTTC.

V usage is TRBV19 and J usage is TRBJ1-2; 10 bases fit TRBD1. The CDR3 has 15 residues. The V segment lost 4 bases and the J segment 4 bases; nucleotides outside the gene matches: 6. CDR1 and CDR2 (germline): LNHDA, SQIVND (reference sequence). CDR3: CASSKLTGGAYGYTF. The DNA for the CDR3 is TGTGCCAGTAGTAAGCTGACAGGGGGCGCCTATGGCTACACCTTC.

The chain carries TRBV11-2 and TRBJ2-7, with D possibly being TRBD1 (6 bases). This CDR3 comprises 14 residues. Trimming took off 2 bases at V and 1 base at J, with 9 bases between the two ends. CDR1 is SGHAT and CDR2 is FQNNGV in the germline V gene. The CDR3 is CASSLSGESYEQYF. The CDR3, as DNA: TGTGCCAGCAGCTTATCAGGGGAATCCTACGAGCAGTACTTC.

The V gene is TRBV9, the J gene TRBJ2-1; 8 nucleotides match TRBD2. The CDR3 extends over 14 amino acids. Germline CDR1 and CDR2: SGDLS and YYNGEE. J gave up 3 bases and V 2 bases, and 1 base lay outside the gene matches. The CDR3 DNA follows: TGTGCCAGCAGCGTGAGCGGGGGCTACAATGAGCAGTTCTTC. Translation gives CASSVSGGYNEQFF.

The CDR3 region is CASSSWTGRAFF. CDR3 DNA sequence: TGTGCCAGCAGCTCGTGGACTGGTAGAGCTTTCTTT. The rearrangement uses TRBV5-4 and TRBJ1-1; the D is unclear. V lost 3 bases and J lost 10, with 13 bases in between. The CDR3 totals 12 residues. The germline V gene encodes CDR1 SGHNT and CDR2 YYREEE (reference sequence).

This clone was seen a single time. The J gene is TRBJ2-2, the V gene TRBV5-8; 11 bases align to TRBD2. CDR1 and CDR2 (germline): SGHTS, YDEGEE. The CDR3 sequence is 15 residues long. The J segment lost 6 bases and the V segment lost 4 bases, leaving 5 bases of the junction unmatched. The CDR3 coding sequence is TGTGCCAGCAGCCTACTAGCGGGGGCCTCCGGGGAGCTGTTTTTT. Its protein product is CASSLLAGASGELFF.

This chain joins TRBV5-1 and TRBJ1-5; 7 nucleotides agree with TRBD1. Per the germline V gene, CDR1 is SGHRS and CDR2 is YFSETQ. The CDR3 is 16 amino acids. V shed 2 bases and J 1 base; nucleotides not matched to a gene: 6. The CDR3 loop is CASSFSGTVSNQPQHF. The CDR3 DNA reads TGCGCCAGCAGCTTCTCCGGGACAGTGAGCAATCAGCCCCAGCATTTT. Full variable domain (rest looked up from reference TRBV5-1 and TRBJ1-5): KAGVTQTPRYLIKTRGQQVTLSCSPISGHRSVSWYQQTPGQGLQFLFEYFSETQRNKGNFPGRFSGRQFSNSRSEMNVSTLELGDSALYLCASSFSGTVSNQPQHFGDGTRLSIL.

The gene calls are TRBV15 and TRBJ1-5; TRBD1 is a possible D gene (5 bases). Trimming took 1 base from V and 7 from J, leaving 11 bases between them. The length of the CDR3 is 14 residues. The V gene's germline CDR1 is LNHNV and CDR2 YYDKDF (reference sequence). The CDR3 sequence: CATSRGGVKQPQHF. CDR3 nucleotide sequence: TGTGCCACCAGCAGAGGGGGGGTGAAACAGCCCCAGCATTTT. Using reference TRBV15 and TRBJ1-5 for the parts outside the CDR3, the full variable domain is DAMVIQNPRYQVTQFGKPVTLSCSQTLNHNVMYWYQQKSSQAPKLLFHYYDKDFNNEADTPDNFQSRRPNTSFCFLDIRSPGLGDTAMYLCATSRGGVKQPQHFGDGTRLSIL.

CDR3 nucleotide sequence: TGTGCCAGCAGCTGGGAGGCCGTGGGGAACCAGTACTTC. Protein sequence: CASSWEAVGNQYF. This chain connects TRBV5-8 to TRBJ2-5; D is perhaps TRBD2 (6 bases). CDR3 length equals 13 residues. Looked up from germline, CDR1 is SGHTS and CDR2 is YDEGEE. V was pared by 3 bases and J by 10 bases, with 16 bases between.

This clone was picked up a small number of times. The rearrangement links TRBV15 to TRBJ1-1; D perhaps matches TRBD1 (5 bases). CDR1 and CDR2 from the germline V gene are LNHNV and YYDKDF (reference sequence). The CDR3 loop spans 12 amino acids. V lost 1 base, J lost 10 bases, and 10 bases lay in between. The CDR3 DNA follows: TGTGCCACCAGCAGAGGGGGGAGGGGAGCTTTCTTT. It is translated as CATSRGGRGAFF.

The chain is built from TRBV5-6 and TRBJ2-5; perhaps TRBD1 as D (6 bases). The CDR3 spans 16 residues. Trimming left V 3 bases short and J 1 base short, with 16 bases between. The germline gives CDR1 SGHDT, CDR2 YYEEEE. The CDR3 region has the DNA TGTGCCAGCAGCTGGACCTCGCAGGGGATCCAAGAGACCCAGTACTTC. This encodes CASSWTSQGIQETQYF.

This chain joins TRBV25-1 and TRBJ2-3; 8 nucleotides match TRBD2. The CDR3 length is 13 residues. Germline assignment: CDR1 MGHDK and CDR2 SYGVNS. V lost 4 bases and J lost 9; bases outside the gene matches: 6. This CDR3 reads CASSVPGGGTQYF. The CDR3 DNA follows: TGTGCCAGCAGTGTGCCTGGCGGGGGGACGCAGTATTTT. Complete variable domain (other parts from reference TRBV25-1 and TRBJ2-3): EADIYQTPRYLVIGTGKKITLECSQTMGHDKMYWYQQDPGMELHLIHYSYGVNSTEKGDLSSESTVSRIRTEHFPLTLESARPSHTSQYLCASSVPGGGTQYFGPGTRLTVL.

The CDR3 sequence: CASSDRQGASNEAFF. DNA for the CDR3: TGTGCCAGCAGCGACCGACAGGGGGCGAGCAATGAAGCTTTCTTT. This rearrangement joins TRBV9 to TRBJ1-1, with 10 bases that match TRBD1. The V segment lost 3 bases and the J segment 7 bases; nucleotides outside the gene matches: 9. Germline-derived CDR1 and CDR2 are SGDLS and YYNGEE. The CDR3 is 15 amino acids.